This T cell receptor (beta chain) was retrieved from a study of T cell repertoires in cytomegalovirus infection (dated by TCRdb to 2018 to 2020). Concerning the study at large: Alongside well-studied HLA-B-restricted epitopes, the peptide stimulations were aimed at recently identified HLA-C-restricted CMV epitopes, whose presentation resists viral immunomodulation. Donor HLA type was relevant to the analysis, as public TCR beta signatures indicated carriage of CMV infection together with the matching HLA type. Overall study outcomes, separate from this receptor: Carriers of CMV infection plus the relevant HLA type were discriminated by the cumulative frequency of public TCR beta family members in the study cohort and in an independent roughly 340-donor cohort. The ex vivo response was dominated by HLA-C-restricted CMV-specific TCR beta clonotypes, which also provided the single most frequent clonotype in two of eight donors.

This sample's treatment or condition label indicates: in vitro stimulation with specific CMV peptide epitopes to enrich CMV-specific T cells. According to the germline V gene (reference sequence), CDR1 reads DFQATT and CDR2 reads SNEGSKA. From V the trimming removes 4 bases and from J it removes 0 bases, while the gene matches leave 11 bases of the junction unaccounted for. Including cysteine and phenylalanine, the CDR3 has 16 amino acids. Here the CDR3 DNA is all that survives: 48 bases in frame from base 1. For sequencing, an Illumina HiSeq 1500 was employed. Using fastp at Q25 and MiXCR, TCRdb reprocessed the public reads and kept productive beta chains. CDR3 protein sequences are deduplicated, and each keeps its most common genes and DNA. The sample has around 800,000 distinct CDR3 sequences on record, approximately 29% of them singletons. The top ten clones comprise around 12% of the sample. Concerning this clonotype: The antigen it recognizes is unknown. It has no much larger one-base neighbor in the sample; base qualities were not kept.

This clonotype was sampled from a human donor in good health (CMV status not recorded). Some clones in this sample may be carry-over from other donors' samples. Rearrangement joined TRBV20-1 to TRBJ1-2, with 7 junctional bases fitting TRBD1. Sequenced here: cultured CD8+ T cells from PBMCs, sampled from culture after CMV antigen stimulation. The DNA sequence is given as TGCAGTGCTAACTCCCTACGGGACAGAGCTAACTATGGCTACACCTTC. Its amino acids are CSANSLRDRANYGYTF.